One and the same sample provided the 9 T cell receptor beta chains below, sequenced in a study of beta chain features in type 1 diabetes. Study-level points and caveats: All four CD4+ subsets from Type 1 diabetes patients carried moderately but significantly shorter TCRB CDR3s.

The authors reverse transcribed all of the isolated RNA, so sequencing captured expressed TCRB transcripts. The data were produced by immunoSEQ multiplex PCR, yet TCRdb's version contains in-frame clones alone and is incomplete. The table shows roughly 700,000 clones, with under 15% occurring only once. These TCRs' antigens remain unknown. The sequencing sample was made of naive CD4+ T cells from blood. These receptors originate from a man aged 18 to 29 with type 1 diabetes.

Written as DNA, the CDR3 is TGCAGCGCTCCGGGGGCGCCAGATACGCAGTATTTT. Protein: CSAPGAPDTQYF. The chain joins TRBV29-1 to TRBJ2-3; TRBD1 or TRBD2 may be the D gene (6 bases each). Germline V gives CDR1 SQVTM, CDR2 ANQGSEA. V was shortened by 7 bases and J by 4 bases, with 12 bases between the two germline ends. The CDR3 runs to 12 residues.

The V call is TRBV15, the J call TRBJ1-5, with no clear D. The CDR3 totals 16 residues. Germline loops: CDR1 LNHNV, CDR2 YYDKDF (reference sequence). The germline V and J ends were trimmed by 5 bases and 5 bases, with 19 bases remaining between them. The CDR3 spells CATSHHTVYFDQPQHF. DNA for the CDR3: TGTGCCACCAGCCACCACACGGTTTATTTCGATCAGCCCCAGCATTTT.

This clone was counted only a few times. This sequence joins TRBV5-6 and TRBJ2-5, with D possibly being TRBD2 (5 bases). Germline V CDR1 and CDR2: SGHDT, YYEEEE. The CDR3 contains 16 residues. V gave up 3 bases and J gave up 3 bases, with 18 bases separating them. CDR3 sequence reads: CASSSPLGAGEETQYF. The CDR3 DNA reads TGTGCCAGCAGCTCCCCACTGGGAGCCGGTGAAGAGACCCAGTACTTC.

This chain connects TRBV10-3 to TRBJ2-5, with D possibly TRBD2 on 5 matching bases. CDR3 length equals 15 residues. From germline, CDR1 is ENHRY and CDR2 SYGVKD. V lost 10 bases and J lost 4, with 22 bases in between. This chain's CDR3 is CATRGQSGMGETQYF. CDR3 DNA sequence: TGTGCCACCCGAGGCCAGAGCGGAATGGGAGAGACCCAGTACTTC.

This clone was found a few times. The chain combines TRBV28 with TRBJ2-7, with D perhaps TRBD2 (6 bases). The germline V and J ends were trimmed by 6 bases and 3 bases, with 18 bases remaining between them. Germline V gene lookup returns CDR1 MDHEN and CDR2 SYDVKM. The length of the CDR3 is 15 residues. The CDR3 loop reads CASSRGEEPFYEQYF. The DNA for the CDR3 is TGTGCCAGCAGCCGTGGGGAGGAACCCTTCTACGAGCAGTACTTC. The variable domain in full, with the rest retrieved from reference TRBV28 and TRBJ2-7, is DVKVTQSSRYLVKRTGEKVFLECVQDMDHENMFWYRQDPGLGLRLIYFSYDVKMKEKGDIPEGYSVSREKKERFSLILESASTNQTSMYLCASSRGEEPFYEQYFGPGTRLTVT.

This chain uses TRBV5-4 with TRBJ1-2; D might be TRBD1 (5 bases). The CDR3 is 14 residues long. The ends were cut back, 6 bases at V and 3 bases at J, with 15 bases in the middle. From germline, CDR1 is SGHNT and CDR2 YYREEE (reference sequence). The CDR3 loop is CASIGPGRDYGYTF. DNA of the CDR3: TGTGCCAGCATCGGGCCGGGCAGGGACTATGGCTACACCTTC.

This clone has more than one count but fewer than ten. This chain uses TRBV30 with TRBJ2-2; D gene unclear. CDR3 length equals 13 residues. Per germline, CDR1 GTSNPN and CDR2 SVGIG (reference sequence). V was clipped by 4 bases and J by 2 bases, with 8 bases between them. This CDR3 reads CAWTHINTGELFF. The CDR3 coding sequence is TGTGCCTGGACGCACATTAACACCGGGGAGCTGTTTTTT.

This clone was counted only a few times. The chain couples TRBV25-1 to TRBJ1-1; tentative D call: TRBD1 (5 bases). The CDR3 length is 12 residues. V was clipped by 3 bases and J by 5 bases, with 7 bases between them. Germline V gene sequence: CDR1 MGHDK, CDR2 SYGVNS. CDR3 sequence: CASSEGGTEAFF. CDR3 coding DNA: TGTGCCAGCAGTGAGGGGGGGACTGAAGCTTTCTTT.

This rearrangement joins TRBV4-1 to TRBJ2-7; the D is unclear. The V gene's germline CDR1 is MGHRA and CDR2 YSYEKL. The CDR3 totals 15 residues. V was shortened by 1 base and J by 3 bases, with 13 bases between the two germline ends. The CDR3 region has the DNA TGCGCCAGCAGCCAAGCCTCCCAGAGCAGCTACGAGCAGTACTTC. It codes for CASSQASQSSYEQYF.